This TCR beta chain is drawn from a study of T cells in localized non-small cell lung cancer. The repertoire was sequenced with immunoSEQ multiplex PCR; TCRdb's copy has only in-frame clones and lacks some. The repertoire consists of some 25,000 clones, with roughly 90% occurring once and the leading ten covering about 4%. This clone is a singleton in its sample. CDR1 and CDR2 (germline): ENHRY, SYGVKD. CDR3 length: 14 amino acids. Between the trimmed V and J ends, which lost 6 bases and 2 bases, there was a span of 11 bases. The rearrangement links TRBV10-3 to TRBJ1-3; no firm D call. The sequences come from peripheral blood, collected before any cancer treatment. The sequence was obtained from a female donor over 55 with stage II squamous cell lung carcinoma. Here the CDR3 DNA reads TGTGCCATCAGGGGTGGAGGCGCTGGAAACACCATATATTTT. It encodes CAIRGGGAGNTIYF.